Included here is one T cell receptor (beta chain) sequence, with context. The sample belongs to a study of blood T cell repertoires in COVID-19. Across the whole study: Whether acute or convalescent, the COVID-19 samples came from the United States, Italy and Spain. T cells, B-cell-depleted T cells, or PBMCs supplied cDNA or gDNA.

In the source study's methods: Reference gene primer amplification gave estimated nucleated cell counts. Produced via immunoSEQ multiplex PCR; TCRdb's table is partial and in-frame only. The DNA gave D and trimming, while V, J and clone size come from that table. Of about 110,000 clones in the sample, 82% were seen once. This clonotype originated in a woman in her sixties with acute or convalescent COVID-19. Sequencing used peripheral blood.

CDR3 sequence (DNA): TGTGCCAGTAGTATCTCACCCTTAAACAGGGGCGACGGAAACACCATATATTTT. It translates to CASSISPLNRGDGNTIYF. The chain combines TRBV19 with TRBJ1-3; TRBD1 matches at 7 bases. The CDR3 is 18 residues long. Germline-derived CDR1 and CDR2 are LNHDA and SQIVND (reference sequence). The V and J ends lost 3 bases and 4 bases, in that order; junction bases with no gene match: 15.